The clone carrying this T cell receptor beta chain was observed once. What it binds is not known. This PCR relied on a set of 60 Vbeta primers and 13 Jbeta primers. The table came from immunoSEQ multiplex PCR; TCRdb's copy has only in-frame clones and leaves some out. The data hold some 210,000 clones, with about 72% observed a single time. From germline, CDR1 is SGHAT and CDR2 FQDESV (reference sequence). The germline V and J ends were trimmed by 0 bases and 3 bases, with 9 bases remaining between them. The CDR3 runs 14 residues. This sample is part of a study of cytomegalovirus exposure and HLA in healthy donors. Findings and limits, study-wide: Most TCR beta V segments were productive about 87% or about 30% of the time in an earlier analysis.

The specimen sequenced was PBMCs. The chain has TRBV11-1 and TRBJ2-7; a possible D gene is TRBD2 (6 bases). This TCR was recovered from a male donor in good health and CMV-seronegative. The CDR3 protein is CASSLAWGGYEQYF. CDR3 in DNA: TGTGCCAGCAGCTTAGCCTGGGGAGGCTACGAGCAGTACTTC.